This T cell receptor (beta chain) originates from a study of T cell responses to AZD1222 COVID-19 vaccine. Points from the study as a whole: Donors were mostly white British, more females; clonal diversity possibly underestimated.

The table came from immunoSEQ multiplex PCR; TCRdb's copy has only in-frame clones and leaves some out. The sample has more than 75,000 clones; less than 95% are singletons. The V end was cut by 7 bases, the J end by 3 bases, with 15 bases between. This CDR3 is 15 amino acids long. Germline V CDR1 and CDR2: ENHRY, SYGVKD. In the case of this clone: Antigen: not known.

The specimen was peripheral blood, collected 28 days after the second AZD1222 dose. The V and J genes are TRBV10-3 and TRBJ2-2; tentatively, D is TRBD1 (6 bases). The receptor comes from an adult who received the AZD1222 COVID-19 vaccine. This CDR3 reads CAIKKDNRDTGELFF. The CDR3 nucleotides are TGTGCCATCAAAAAGGACAACAGGGACACCGGGGAGCTGTTTTTT.